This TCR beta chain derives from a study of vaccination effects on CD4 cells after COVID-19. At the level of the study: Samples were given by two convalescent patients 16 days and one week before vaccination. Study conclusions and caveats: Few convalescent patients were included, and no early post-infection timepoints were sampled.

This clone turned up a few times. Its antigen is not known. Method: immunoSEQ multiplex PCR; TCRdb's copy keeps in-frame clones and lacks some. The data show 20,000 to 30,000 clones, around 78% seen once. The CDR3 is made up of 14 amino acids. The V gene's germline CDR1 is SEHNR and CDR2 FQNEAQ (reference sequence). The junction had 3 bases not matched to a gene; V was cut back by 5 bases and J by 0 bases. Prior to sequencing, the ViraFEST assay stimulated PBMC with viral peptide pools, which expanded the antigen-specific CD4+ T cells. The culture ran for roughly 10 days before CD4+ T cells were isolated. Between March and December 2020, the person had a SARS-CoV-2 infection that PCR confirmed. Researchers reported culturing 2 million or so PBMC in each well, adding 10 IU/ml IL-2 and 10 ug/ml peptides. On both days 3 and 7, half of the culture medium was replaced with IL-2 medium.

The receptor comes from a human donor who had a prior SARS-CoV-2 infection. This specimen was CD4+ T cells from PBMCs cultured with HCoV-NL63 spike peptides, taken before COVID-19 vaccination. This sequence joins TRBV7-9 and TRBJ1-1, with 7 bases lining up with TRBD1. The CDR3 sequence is CASSPGQVNTEAFF. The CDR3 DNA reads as TGTGCCAGCAGCCCTGGACAGGTGAACACTGAAGCTTTCTTT.